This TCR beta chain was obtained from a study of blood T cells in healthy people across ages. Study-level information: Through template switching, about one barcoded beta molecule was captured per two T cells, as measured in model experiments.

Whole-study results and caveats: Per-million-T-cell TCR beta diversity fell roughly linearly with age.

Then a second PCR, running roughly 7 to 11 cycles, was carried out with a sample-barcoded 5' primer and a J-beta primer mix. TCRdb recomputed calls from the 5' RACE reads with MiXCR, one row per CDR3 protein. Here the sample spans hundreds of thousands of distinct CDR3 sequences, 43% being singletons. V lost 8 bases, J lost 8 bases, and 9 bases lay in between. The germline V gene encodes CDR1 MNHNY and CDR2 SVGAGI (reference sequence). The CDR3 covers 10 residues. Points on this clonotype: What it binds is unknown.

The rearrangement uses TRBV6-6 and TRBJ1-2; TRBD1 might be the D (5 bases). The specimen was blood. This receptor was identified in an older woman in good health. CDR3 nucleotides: TGTGCCAGCCTGGGACCCGGCTACACCTTC. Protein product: CASLGPGYTF.